This T cell receptor (beta chain) was recovered during a study of blood T cells in healthy people across ages. About the study: Researchers report that template switching captured about one barcoded beta molecule per two T cells.

The use of a sample-barcoded 5' primer and a J-beta primer mix characterized a second PCR of about 7 to 12 cycles. Researchers report that a template-switch adaptor with 12 random nucleotides tagged each cDNA molecule. Via MiXCR, TCRdb re-called the 5' RACE reads, giving one row per CDR3 protein. The data contain about 1.8 million distinct CDR3 sequences, just under 50% of them singletons. Trimming cost V 0 bases and J 2 bases, with 5 bases left between them. Per the germline V gene, CDR1 is MGHRA and CDR2 is YSYEKL. This CDR3 has 14 amino acids. Per sample, no less than 5.5 micrograms of total RNA were extracted.

Source material: blood. The rearrangement joins TRBV4-1 to TRBJ1-5; D call uncertain. This clonotype was obtained from a middle-aged woman in good health. CDR3 sequence reads: CASSQEAGNQPQHF. The CDR3 nucleotides are TGCGCCAGCAGCCAAGAGGCGGGCAATCAGCCCCAGCATTTT.